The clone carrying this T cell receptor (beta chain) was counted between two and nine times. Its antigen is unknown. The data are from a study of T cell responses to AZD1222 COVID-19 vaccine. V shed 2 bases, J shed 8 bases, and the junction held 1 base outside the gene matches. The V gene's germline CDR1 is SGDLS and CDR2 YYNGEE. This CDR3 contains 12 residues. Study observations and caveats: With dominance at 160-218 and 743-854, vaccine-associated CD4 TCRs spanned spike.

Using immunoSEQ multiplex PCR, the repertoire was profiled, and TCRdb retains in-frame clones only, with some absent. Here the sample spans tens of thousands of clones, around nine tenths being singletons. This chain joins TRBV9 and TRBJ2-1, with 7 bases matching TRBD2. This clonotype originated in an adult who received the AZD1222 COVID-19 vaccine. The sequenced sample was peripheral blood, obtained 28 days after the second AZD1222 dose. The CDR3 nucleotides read TGTGCCAGCAGCGTCGGGGGGTATGAGCAGTTCTTC. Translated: CASSVGGYEQFF.